This TCR beta chain came from a study of beta chain features in type 1 diabetes. With 0 bases removed from V and 4 bases from J, the gap between germline ends came to 12 bases. This CDR3 has 15 amino acids. Per germline, CDR1 SGHTA and CDR2 FQGNSA. Since all of the isolated RNA was reverse transcribed, expressed TCRB transcripts were what got sequenced. This table comes from immunoSEQ multiplex PCR, and its TCRdb copy is limited to in-frame clones, with some not included. The sample carries about 900,000 clones, under 20% recorded once. This clone has more than one count but fewer than ten. Material: naive CD4+ T cells from blood. The receptor's source is a woman aged 18-29 years in good health. This chain links TRBV7-2 with TRBJ2-5; D gene uncertain. In nucleotides, the CDR3 is TGTGCCAGCAGCTTAGCCTTCCCACAAAGAGAGACCCAGTACTTC. Translation gives CASSLAFPQRETQYF.